These 20 T cell receptor beta chains were all obtained from the same sample, sequenced in a study of T cells in Graves' hyperthyroidism and ophthalmopathy. Amplification of TCR beta CDR3 regions was performed using RNA transcripts as template. RT-PCR in the first round (using the HTBI primer set) targeted the TCR CDR3. MiXCR, run by TCRdb on the multiplex PCR reads, gives a single entry per CDR3 protein. This sample yields about 560,000 distinct CDR3 sequences, of which more than 45% are seen a single time; roughly 8.2% belongs to the top ten. Sequencing was carried out using peripheral blood or thyroid tissue (not recorded which). Every receptor here comes from a woman younger than 30 with Graves' hyperthyroidism.

The chain has TRBV7-2 and TRBJ1-2, with TRBD1 matching over 7 bases. The CDR3 is made up of 14 amino acids. Germline V gene lookup returns CDR1 SGHTA and CDR2 FQGNSA. V dropped 3 bases and J dropped 5; count of bases not matched to a gene: 6. The CDR3 loop reads CASSFDRARYGYTF. The CDR3 DNA sequence: TGTGCCAGCAGCTTCGACAGGGCTCGGTATGGCTACACCTTC.

This chain uses TRBV7-2 with TRBJ1-1; TRBD1 is a possible D gene (5 bases). Trimming removed 4 bases at V and 0 bases at J, with 24 bases between. This CDR3 has 19 amino acids. Germline values: CDR1 SGHTA, CDR2 FQGNSA. CDR3 protein: CASSSQVDAAGPMNTEAFF. CDR3 DNA: TGTGCCAGCAGCTCCCAGGTGGACGCTGCGGGGCCAATGAACACTGAAGCTTTCTTT.

The chain couples TRBV5-1 to TRBJ2-7; 7 bases map to TRBD1. The CDR3 runs 14 residues. J lost 0 bases, V lost 3 bases, and 3 bases had no gene match. Germline V gives CDR1 SGHRS, CDR2 YFSETQ. CDR3 nucleotides: TGCGCCAGCAGCTGGGACAGCGTCTCCTACGAGCAGTACTTC. As protein: CASSWDSVSYEQYF.

The chain employs TRBV19 and TRBJ1-2; D unresolved. The CDR3 is 13 residues long. Per germline, CDR1 LNHDA and CDR2 SQIVND (reference sequence). V gave up 5 bases and J gave up 2 bases, with 9 bases separating them. Here the CDR3 DNA reads TGTGCCAGTAGTTCAAAGGAGAACTATGGCTACACCTTC. Translating it yields CASSSKENYGYTF. Full variable domain (remainder filled in from reference TRBV19 and TRBJ1-2): DGGITQSPKYLFRKEGQNVTLSCEQNLNHDAMYWYRQDPGQGLRLIYYSQIVNDFQKGDIAEGYSVSREKKESFPLTVTSAQKNPTAFYLCASSSKENYGYTFGSGTRLTVV.

This clonotype was counted a single time. V gene TRBV29-1 combines with J gene TRBJ1-1; tentatively, D is TRBD1 (5 bases). Trimming removed 3 bases at V and 3 bases at J, with 11 bases between. CDR1 SQVTM and CDR2 ANQGSEA come from the germline V gene. CDR3 length equals 13 residues. The CDR3 bases are TGCAGCGTTGATCCAGGGCAGTACACTGAAGCTTTCTTT. As protein: CSVDPGQYTEAFF.

The chain recombines TRBV24-1 with TRBJ2-2; D may correspond to TRBD1 or TRBD2 (5 bases each). The CDR3 consists of 13 residues. V was cut by 5 bases and J by 6 bases, with 9 bases left in between. Germline V CDR1 and CDR2: KGHDR, SFDVKD. CDR3 amino acids: CATSGGSAGELFF. The CDR3 nucleotides are TGTGCCACCAGTGGGGGGAGCGCCGGGGAGCTGTTTTTT.

The genes are TRBV7-9 and TRBJ1-5; D gene uncertain. CDR1 is SEHNR, CDR2 FQNEAQ, per germline (reference sequence). V dropped 10 bases and J dropped 3 bases, with 19 bases sitting between them. There are 15 residues in the CDR3. This CDR3 reads CATAAAREPNQPQHF. CDR3 nucleotide sequence: TGTGCCACCGCGGCGGCGAGGGAGCCCAATCAGCCCCAGCATTTT.

This clonotype has ten or more counts. The chain has TRBV7-9 and TRBJ2-7; D is perhaps TRBD2 (6 bases). The V and J ends lost 3 bases and 5 bases respectively, with 14 bases between them. Germline V gives CDR1 SEHNR, CDR2 FQNEAQ (reference sequence). The CDR3 contains 14 residues. The DNA of the CDR3 is TGTGCCAGCAGCTTTGGTGGAGGGAGCGACGAGCAGTACTTC. It specifies CASSFGGGSDEQYF. Based on the CDR3 plus reference TRBV7-9 and TRBJ2-7, the full variable domain is DTGVSQNPRHKITKRGQNVTFRCDPISEHNRLYWYRQTLGQGPEFLTYFQNEAQLEKSRLLSDRFSAERPKGSFSTLEIQRTEQGDSAMYLCASSFGGGSDEQYFGPGTRLTVT.

This clonotype was observed many times. V gene TRBV2 combines with J gene TRBJ1-2; D not resolved. This CDR3 is 14 amino acids long. The V end lost 5 bases, the J end lost 0 bases, and 10 bases lay between the germline ends. In germline, CDR1 is SNHLY, CDR2 FYNNEI. CDR3 nucleotides: TGTGCCAGCAGTTCGGACCCGCCTAACTATGGCTACACCTTC. It encodes CASSSDPPNYGYTF.

This clonotype appeared many times. This rearrangement joins TRBV20-1 to TRBJ2-5; TRBD1 agrees at 12 bases. Germline V lookup: CDR1 DFQATT, CDR2 SNEGSKA (reference sequence). The length of the CDR3 is 13 residues. Germline trimming cut 5 bases from V and 4 bases from J; bases unmatched to any gene: 2. CDR3 loop: CSARDRGRETQYF. CDR3 nucleotide sequence: TGCAGTGCTCGGGACAGGGGGCGAGAGACCCAGTACTTC.

This clonotype was observed a handful of times. The chain is built from TRBV7-2 and TRBJ2-7, with TRBD1 matching over 9 bases. The V gene's germline CDR1 is SGHTA and CDR2 FQGNSA. The CDR3 is 15 residues long. Trimming at V came to 5 bases and at J to 5 bases, leaving 10 bases not matched to a gene. CDR3: CASSLTPGTGNEQYF. In DNA form, the CDR3 reads TGTGCCAGCAGCCTCACCCCGGGGACAGGGAACGAGCAGTACTTC.

This clonotype has a count of ten or more. The chain carries TRBV10-3 and TRBJ2-5; perhaps TRBD1 as D (5 bases). Trimming left V 8 bases short and J 5 bases short, with 12 bases between. CDR3 length equals 12 residues. CDR1 and CDR2 (germline): ENHRY, SYGVKD. CDR3 in amino acids: CAIGADEETQYF. Here the CDR3 DNA reads TGTGCCATCGGGGCAGATGAGGAGACCCAGTACTTC.

This clonotype came up many times. J is TRBJ2-5 and V is TRBV25-1, with D perhaps TRBD1 or TRBD2 (6 bases each). Germline CDR1 reads MGHDK; CDR2 reads SYGVNS. V was cut by 6 bases and J by 4 bases, with 12 bases left in between. CDR3 length equals 13 residues. DNA of the CDR3: TGTGCCAGCAGGGGGGGCGTGGGAGAGACCCAGTACTTC. Translation: CASRGGVGETQYF.

This clonotype was detected only once. The chain uses TRBV10-3 and TRBJ1-2; 7 bases fit TRBD1. The CDR3 covers 14 residues. The V and J ends lost 4 bases and 4 bases, in that order; junction bases with no gene match: 6. Germline V gene data show CDR1 as ENHRY and CDR2 as SYGVKD. CDR3 sequence: CAISATGTAYGYTF. The CDR3 DNA reads as TGTGCCATCAGTGCGACCGGGACAGCCTATGGCTACACCTTC.

This clonotype was detected many times. The rearrangement joins TRBV10-3 to TRBJ1-2; possible D gene TRBD1, 6 bases. The germline V gene encodes CDR1 ENHRY and CDR2 SYGVKD. The CDR3 contains 15 residues. Trimming took off 1 base at V and 5 bases at J, with 14 bases between the two ends. The CDR3 nucleotides read TGTGCCATCAGTGAGTTGGGGGGCGACTTTTATGGCTACACCTTC. Translation gives CAISELGGDFYGYTF.

The chain combines TRBV29-1 with TRBJ1-5; D not resolved. Deletions cut 8 bases from V and 6 bases from J, with 14 bases between. Germline V lookup: CDR1 SQVTM, CDR2 ANQGSEA. This CDR3 has 12 residues. DNA for the CDR3: TGCAGCTTGGCGCCAGTCAGTCAGCCCCAGCATTTT. The encoded protein is CSLAPVSQPQHF.

The chain combines TRBV19 with TRBJ1-1, with 9 bases lining up with TRBD1. With V trimmed by 10 bases and J by 0 bases, 15 bases remained unmatched. There are 17 residues in the CDR3. CDR1 is LNHDA and CDR2 is SQIVND in the germline V gene (reference sequence). The CDR3 spells CATISTGGESLNTEAFF. The DNA for the CDR3 is TGTGCCACCATCTCAACAGGGGGCGAGAGTCTGAACACTGAAGCTTTCTTT.

V gene TRBV25-1 combines with J gene TRBJ2-5; 7 bases match TRBD1. CDR1 and CDR2 from the germline V gene are MGHDK and SYGVNS. Losses at the gene ends were 5 bases for V and 5 bases for J; bases not matched to a gene: 11. The CDR3 is 15 amino acids. CDR3 sequence reads: CASSNPGDSRETQYF. DNA for the CDR3: TGTGCCAGCAGTAATCCAGGGGACAGCAGGGAGACCCAGTACTTC. The whole variable domain, filled in from reference TRBV25-1 and TRBJ2-5, reads EADIYQTPRYLVIGTGKKITLECSQTMGHDKMYWYQQDPGMELHLIHYSYGVNSTEKGDLSSESTVSRIRTEHFPLTLESARPSHTSQYLCASSNPGDSRETQYFGPGTRLLVL.

The chain recombines TRBV19 with TRBJ1-1, with D unclear. This CDR3 spans 14 amino acids. CDR1 LNHDA and CDR2 SQIVND come from the germline V gene (reference sequence). V lost 4 bases to trimming and J lost 0 bases, with 9 bases between them. The CDR3 loop reads CASSSEAMNTEAFF. For the CDR3, the DNA is TGTGCCAGTAGTAGCGAAGCCATGAACACTGAAGCTTTCTTT.

The count of this clonotype is one. The J gene is TRBJ2-7, the V gene TRBV20-1; D might be TRBD1 or TRBD2, each matching 5 bases. V shed 3 bases and J shed 2 bases, with 17 bases lying between them. This CDR3 has 15 residues. The germline V gene has CDR1 DFQATT and CDR2 SNEGSKA (reference sequence). CDR3 protein: CSASYLWDGPYEQYF. CDR3 coding DNA: TGCAGTGCTAGTTACCTCTGGGACGGACCCTACGAGCAGTACTTC.